The 2 T cell receptor beta chains reported below all come from one sample, sequenced in a study of OX40 agonist ivuxolimab in advanced cancers. Some clones are missing from TCRdb's copy, which holds only in-frame ones; the method was immunoSEQ multiplex PCR. The sample lists 12,000 to 15,000 clones; 70% to 80% were seen once. The material sequenced was CD4+ or CD8+ T cells sorted from blood, taken in a trial of the OX40 agonist ivuxolimab. The receptors here all came from an adult with an advanced solid tumor such as melanoma, head and neck, liver or kidney cancer.

The rearrangement links TRBV5-6 to TRBJ2-5, with D possibly being TRBD1 (6 bases). In germline, CDR1 is SGHDT, CDR2 YYEEEE. The CDR3 runs to 14 residues. The V gene lost 3 bases and the J gene lost 7 bases, with 16 bases spanning the gap. The DNA of the CDR3 is TGTGCCAGCAGCTCCGGGACACCGTTTGGGACCCAGTACTTC. Residues: CASSSGTPFGTQYF.

V is TRBV7-8 and J is TRBJ2-1, with 9 bases identical to TRBD2. This CDR3 spans 13 amino acids. V shed 6 bases, J shed 6 bases, and the junction held 3 bases outside the gene matches. The germline V gene has CDR1 SGHVS and CDR2 FQNEAQ. DNA of the CDR3: TGTGCCAGCAGGCGGGGGGGTCCCAATGAGCAGTTCTTC. Translating gives CASRRGGPNEQFF.